This T cell receptor beta chain was identified in a study of cytomegalovirus exposure and HLA in healthy donors. Study summary: An early release of data contained about 85 million unique TCRs, which came from HLA-typed donors.

60 Vbeta and 13 Jbeta primers were used in PCR. Profiled with immunoSEQ multiplex PCR; TCRdb holds only in-frame clones, not every one. This sample contains 70,000 to 80,000 clones. The germline V gene encodes CDR1 MGHRA and CDR2 YSYEKL. The CDR3 spans 15 residues. V dropped 4 bases and J dropped 8 bases, with 18 bases sitting between them. Study-level results: While the bulk of TCR sequences proved rare, some public TCRs turned up in many donors. HLA-A and HLA-B allele assignments for most subjects were reportedly predicted accurately using TCR beta sequences.

About this clone itself: Its specificity is unknown.

This TCR was recovered from a man between 35 and 55 years old in good health and CMV-seronegative. The sample consisted of PBMCs. The chain links TRBV4-1 to TRBJ2-1, with a possible D match to TRBD2 (5 bases). The CDR3 DNA reads TGCGCCAGCAGCCCTCCCGAGCGGATTACAGATGAGCAGTTCTTC. This encodes CASSPPERITDEQFF.